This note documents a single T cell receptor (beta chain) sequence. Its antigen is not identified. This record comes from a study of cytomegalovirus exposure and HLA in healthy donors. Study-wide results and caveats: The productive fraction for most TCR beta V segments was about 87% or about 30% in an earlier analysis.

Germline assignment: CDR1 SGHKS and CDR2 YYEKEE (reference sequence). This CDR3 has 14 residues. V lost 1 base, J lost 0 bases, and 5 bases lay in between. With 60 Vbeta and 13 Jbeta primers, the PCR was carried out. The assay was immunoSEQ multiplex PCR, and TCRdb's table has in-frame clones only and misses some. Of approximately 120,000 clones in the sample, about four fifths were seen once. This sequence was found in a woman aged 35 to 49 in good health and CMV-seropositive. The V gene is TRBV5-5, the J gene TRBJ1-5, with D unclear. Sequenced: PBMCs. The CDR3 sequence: CASSLLDSNQPQHF. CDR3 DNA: TGTGCCAGCAGCTTGCTAGATAGCAATCAGCCCCAGCATTTT.